The source of this TCR beta chain is a study of cytomegalovirus exposure and HLA in healthy donors (dated by TCRdb to 2016 to 2017). Study-level background: In an earlier analysis of under 750 of the donors, 276 Gb of sequence data and 100 million or so unique TCR beta sequences from 180 million or so T cells were reported. Among about 360 genotyped donors of the cohort, an average of around 240,000 unique TCR beta nucleotide sequences were sequenced per donor, roughly 18% of them non-productive. The study used immunosequencing to profile the T cell repertoires of some 600 subjects and linked those repertoires to cytomegalovirus serostatus. Both class I and class II loci were covered by HLA typing, at four-digit resolution. High-throughput TCR immunosequencing, statistical association of individual TCRs with disease status, and machine learning were combined to predict cytomegalovirus infection status. Among the roughly 410 genotyped donors, around 81% belonged to the genetic ancestry cluster associated with self-reported Caucasian donors. Every repertoire in the discovery cohort had been generated on one and the same sequencing platform. A later genetic analysis took genome-wide SNP genotypes for about 55% of the 666 donors and used that subset as a discovery cohort. Around 330 gigabases of sequencing data and tens of millions of unique TCR sequences made up an early release that covered approximately 700 HLA-typed donors. A separate validation cohort of approximately 120 different subjects was used in addition to the 666-subject first cohort. Typing coverage differed by locus: A, B, C, DRB1 and DQB1 were typed in about 620-630 donors, DQA1 in 500 to 550, DPA1 in over 600, and DPB1 in roughly 450. Donor age, sex, ethnicity and CMV serostatus were compiled alongside the repertoire data. The study was designed to test whether signatures of past pathogen exposure could be identified by cataloging public T cell receptors. A few DR-DQ haplotypes were treated as single units for association and clustering because of strong linkage in the cohort. Rather than drawing on any new phenotypic data, the later analysis identified candidate immune exposures from TCR beta sequences and the way those sequences occurred across donors. An earlier analysis of around 580 of the donors used high-throughput TCR beta sequencing to judge whether each TCR beta V gene segment behaved as functional or pseudogenic. A later analysis re-analyzed previously published TCR beta repertoires from several hundred donors and added high-resolution HLA genotyping to study TCR occurrence patterns.

V was cut back by 2 bases and J by 5 bases, leaving a gap of 9 bases between them. The CDR3 runs 13 residues from the cysteine to the phenylalanine. Here the CDR3 DNA is all that survives: 39 bases in frame from base 1. The germline V gene gives CDR1 as MDHEN and CDR2 as SYDVKM. A note on this clone: No cognate antigen has been identified for it. No much larger clone is present one base from it, and per-base qualities are unavailable.

In total, roughly 670 healthy bone marrow donors made up the cohort. All cohort members were sampled while nominally healthy, although unrecorded immune exposures were likely present. The donor was CMV seropositive and belonged to the group of 250 to 300 seropositive cohort members. A peripheral blood sample was provided by each donor, and peripheral blood mononuclear cells were used for TCR beta sequencing. Genomic DNA extraction from the blood cell samples was performed with the Qiagen DNeasy Blood Extraction Kit. The library was generated by the immunoSEQ multiplex PCR assay. For the multiplex PCR, a mixture combining 60 forward primers for TCR Vbeta segments and 13 reverse primers for TCR Jbeta segments was used. The CDR3 region of rearranged TCR beta genes was amplified from genomic DNA by a multiplex PCR assay. Amplified TCR beta libraries were sequenced as 87-base-pair reads on the Illumina HiSeq System. Processing in the source paper ran as follows. A later analysis counted about 80 million unique TCR beta chains across the 650 to 800 repertoires, and 10 million to 11 million of these chains were shared by at least two donors. To remove PCR and sequencing errors, raw reads were error-corrected and collapsed into unique sequences using a nearest-neighbor algorithm that merged closely related sequences. CDR3 sequences were aligned to IMGT reference sequences to assign V, D and J gene segments. For a sequence to be retained, a match of at least six nucleotides to both a V gene segment and a J gene segment was required. Rearrangements were classified as productive when the CDR3 lacked stop codons and remained in frame with V and J, and all other rearrangements were classified as non-productive. Following IMGT convention, CDR3 was defined as the stretch from the second conserved V-encoded cysteine to the conserved J-encoded phenylalanine. Sequences without an unambiguous match to a single V gene segment were excluded from the earlier analysis of 450 to 650 of the donors. In an earlier analysis of several hundred of the donors, a V segment was called functional when productive rearrangements were above 56.7%, and segregating when the standard deviation between donors exceeded 5%. A statistical classification framework was developed to diagnose cytomegalovirus status using the catalog of TCR beta chain sequences. In a later analysis, V and J genes were assigned by comparing TCR nucleotide sequences against IMGT/GENE-DB human TR gene sequences. In a later analysis, CDR3 sequences and most-parsimonious VDJ recombination scenarios were assigned using the TCRdist pipeline. In a later analysis, every TCR beta chain was defined by the combination of its CDR3 amino acid sequence and its V-gene family, and reads without a unique V-gene family were dropped. In a later analysis, fewer than 600 highly shared, low-generation-probability nucleotide sequences were removed to address suspected cross-contamination and a sequencing artifact. For each public chain, a later analysis derived a clonal expansion index from normalized ranks of inferred template counts within each repertoire. A later analysis computed generation probabilities with a VDJ recombination model fitted to out-of-frame rearrangements, and checked the results against IGoR. Hypergeometric tests were used in a later analysis to score TCR-TCR, TCR-HLA and TCR-CMV co-occurrence, with a repertoire-size bias correction applied to the TCR pairs. A later analysis estimated false discovery rates by permuting HLA or CMV assignments 20 times. In a later analysis, co-occurring TCRs were grouped using DBSCAN, and TCRdist sequence similarity was added for clustering within HLA-allele-positive subsets. For co-occurrence clustering, repertoires with fewer than 30,000 or more than 120,000 public chains were excluded, along with five or six repertoires with anomalous nucleotide sharing. TCRdb carries this immuneACCESS record with in-frame sequences only. Its versions omit some clonotypes, under half of them owing to an unresolved V gene in the studies checked, with the rest unexplained. V, J and clone size derive from that table, while D and trimming were established from the DNA sequence. Within this sample are about 150,000 clones, with over 75% of them counted one time only. The ten largest clones capture 5.6% of the sample.

The paper as a whole reports these results and caveats: Some IMGT-functional V segments, including TRBV6-2 and TRBV6-3, could not be distinguished by the 87-base-pair reads and were therefore excluded. Assigning TCR associations to individual alleles was difficult when HLA alleles, especially DR and DQ, strongly co-occurred. An association between a missense DCLRE1C variant and V-gene and J-gene trimming of TCR beta chains was found in a later genetic analysis and replicated in an independent cohort. Broadly in line with IMGT annotations, most TCR beta V segments showed up in productive rearrangements about 87% or about 30% of the time in an earlier analysis of 450 to 750 of the donors. A later analysis found that TCR association rates varied across HLA loci, with DRB1 alleles showing the most associated TCRs and HLA-C alleles the fewest. Sequencing depth was assumed to be roughly uniform across donors in the presence/absence analyses, though that assumption may not hold. In a later analysis, around 15,000 TCR beta sequences were associated with specific HLA alleles at a false discovery rate of 0.05. While some public TCRs were present in many individuals, most TCR sequences turned up only very rarely across donors. This cohort had only TCR beta chains sequenced, and the lack of alpha or paired-chain data limited which features could be detected. The study listed around 160 TCR beta chains as associated with cytomegalovirus. The only immune exposure information available for the cohort was CMV serostatus. In vitro tests confirmed that a few of the cytomegalovirus-associated TCR beta chains recognize cytomegalovirus antigens. Seventeen rarely observed V segments, including chromosome 9 orphons, were excluded from the earlier analysis of some 590 of the donors because counts were too low. A group of highly shared sequence variants was considered likely to be a technical artifact of the sequencing pipeline. Because some donors lacked HLA typing at each locus, the association tests relied only on the typed subset. Most CMV-associated TCR beta chains appeared to be HLA-restricted in a later analysis, and the HLA associations seemed to be driven largely by CMV exposure. Compared with the approximately 710-donor mean, donors in an Asian-associated ancestry cluster had fewer N-insertions in productive TCRs, according to a later genetic analysis. A further reported finding was that TCR beta sequences accurately predicted the HLA-A and HLA-B alleles for most subjects in the first cohort. In a later analysis, HLA-associated TCR beta chains showed more clonal expansion and lower generation probabilities than non-associated chains that were equally common. The classifier was reported to diagnose cytomegalovirus status with high specificity and sensitivity in both the original and validation cohorts. In a later analysis, several top co-occurrence clusters were reported to appear linked to parvovirus B19, influenza, CMV and Epstein-Barr virus. It was suggested by the authors that the approach could potentially be generalized to other disease states and immunological phenotypes. Correlated functional status among segregating V segments might reflect linkage disequilibrium, but an unknown experimental factor could not be ruled out.

The V gene is TRBV28 and the J gene is TRBJ1-2; perhaps TRBD1 is the D gene, with 5 bases matching. What was sequenced was PBMCs. This sequence was found in a woman between 40 and 55 years old in good health and CMV-seropositive. The nucleotide sequence is TGTGCCAGCAGTTTAAACAGGCGGTATGGCTACACCTTC. Translated, this gives CASSLNRRYGYTF.